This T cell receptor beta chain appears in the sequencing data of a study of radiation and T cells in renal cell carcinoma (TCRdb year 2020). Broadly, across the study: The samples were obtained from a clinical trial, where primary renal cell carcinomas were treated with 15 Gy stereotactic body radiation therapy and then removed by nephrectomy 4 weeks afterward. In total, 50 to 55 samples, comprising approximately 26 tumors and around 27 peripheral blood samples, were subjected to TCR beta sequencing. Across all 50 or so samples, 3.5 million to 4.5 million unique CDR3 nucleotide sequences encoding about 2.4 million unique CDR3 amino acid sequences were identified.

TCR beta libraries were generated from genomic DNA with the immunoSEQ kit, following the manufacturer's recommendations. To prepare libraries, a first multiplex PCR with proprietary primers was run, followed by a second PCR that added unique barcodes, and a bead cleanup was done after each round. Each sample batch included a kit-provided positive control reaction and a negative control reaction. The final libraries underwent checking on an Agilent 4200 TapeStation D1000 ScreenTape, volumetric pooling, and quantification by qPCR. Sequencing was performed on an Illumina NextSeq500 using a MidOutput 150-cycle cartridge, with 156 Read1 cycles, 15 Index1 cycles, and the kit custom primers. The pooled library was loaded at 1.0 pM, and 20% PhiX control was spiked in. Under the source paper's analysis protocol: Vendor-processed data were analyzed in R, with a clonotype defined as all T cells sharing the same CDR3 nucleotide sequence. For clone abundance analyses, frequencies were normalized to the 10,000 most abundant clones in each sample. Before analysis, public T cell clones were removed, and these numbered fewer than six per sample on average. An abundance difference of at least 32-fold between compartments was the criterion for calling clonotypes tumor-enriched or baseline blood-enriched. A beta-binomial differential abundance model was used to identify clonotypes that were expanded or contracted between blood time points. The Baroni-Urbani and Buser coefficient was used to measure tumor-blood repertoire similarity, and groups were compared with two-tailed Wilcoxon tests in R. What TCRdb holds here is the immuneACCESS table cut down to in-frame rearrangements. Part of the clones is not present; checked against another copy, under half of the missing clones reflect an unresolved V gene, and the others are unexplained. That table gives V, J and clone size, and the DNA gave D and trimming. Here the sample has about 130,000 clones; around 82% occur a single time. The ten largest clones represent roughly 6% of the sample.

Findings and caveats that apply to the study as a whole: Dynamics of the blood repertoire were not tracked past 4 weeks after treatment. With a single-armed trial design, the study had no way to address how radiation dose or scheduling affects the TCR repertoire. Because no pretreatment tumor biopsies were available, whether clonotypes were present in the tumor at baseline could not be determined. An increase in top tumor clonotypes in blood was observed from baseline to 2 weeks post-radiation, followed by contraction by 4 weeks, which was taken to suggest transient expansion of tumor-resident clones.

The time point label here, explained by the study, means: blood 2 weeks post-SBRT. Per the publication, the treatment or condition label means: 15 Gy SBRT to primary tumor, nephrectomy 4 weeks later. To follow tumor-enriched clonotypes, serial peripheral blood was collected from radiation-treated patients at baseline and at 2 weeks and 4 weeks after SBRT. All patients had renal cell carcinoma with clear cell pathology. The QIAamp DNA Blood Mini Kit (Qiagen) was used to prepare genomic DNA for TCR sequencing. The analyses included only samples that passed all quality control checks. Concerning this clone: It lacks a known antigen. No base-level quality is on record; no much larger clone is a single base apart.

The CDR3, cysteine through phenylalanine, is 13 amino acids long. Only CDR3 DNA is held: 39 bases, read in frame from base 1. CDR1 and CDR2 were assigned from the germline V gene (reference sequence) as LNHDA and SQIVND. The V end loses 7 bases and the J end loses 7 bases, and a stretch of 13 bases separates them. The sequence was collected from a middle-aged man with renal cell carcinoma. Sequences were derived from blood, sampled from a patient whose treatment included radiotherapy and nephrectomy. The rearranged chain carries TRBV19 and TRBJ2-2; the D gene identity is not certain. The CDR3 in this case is CASKGYSIGELFF. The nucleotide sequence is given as TGTGCCAGTAAAGGGTACTCGATCGGGGAGCTGTTTTTT.